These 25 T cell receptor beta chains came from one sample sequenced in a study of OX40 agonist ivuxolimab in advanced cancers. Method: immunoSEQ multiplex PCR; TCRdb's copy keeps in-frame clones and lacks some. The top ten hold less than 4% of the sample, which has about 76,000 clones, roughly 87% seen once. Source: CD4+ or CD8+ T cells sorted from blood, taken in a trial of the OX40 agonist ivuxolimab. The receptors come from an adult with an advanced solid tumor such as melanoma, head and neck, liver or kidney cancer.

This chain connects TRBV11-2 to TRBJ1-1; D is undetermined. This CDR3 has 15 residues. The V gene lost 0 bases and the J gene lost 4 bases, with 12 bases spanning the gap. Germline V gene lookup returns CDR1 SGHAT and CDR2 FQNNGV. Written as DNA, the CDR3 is TGTGCCAGCAGCTTAGAAGGCTGGGAAGGCACTGAAGCTTTCTTT. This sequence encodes CASSLEGWEGTEAFF.

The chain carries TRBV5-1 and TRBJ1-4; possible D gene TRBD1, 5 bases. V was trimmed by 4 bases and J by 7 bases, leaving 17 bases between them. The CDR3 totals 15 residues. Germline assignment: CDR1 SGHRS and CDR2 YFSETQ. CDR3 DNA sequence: TGCGCCAGCAGCGTTACTCTAACCGGGGGTGAAAAACTGTTTTTT. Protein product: CASSVTLTGGEKLFF.

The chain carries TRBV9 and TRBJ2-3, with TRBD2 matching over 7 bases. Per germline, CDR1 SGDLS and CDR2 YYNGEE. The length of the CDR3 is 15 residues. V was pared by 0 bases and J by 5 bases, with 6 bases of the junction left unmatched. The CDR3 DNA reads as TGTGCCAGCAGCGTAGGGGCTAGCGGCCGAGATACGCAGTATTTT. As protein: CASSVGASGRDTQYF. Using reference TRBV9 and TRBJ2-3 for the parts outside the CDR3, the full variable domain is DSGVTQTPKHLITATGQRVTLRCSPRSGDLSVYWYQQSLDQGLQFLIQYYNGEERAKGNILERFSAQQFPDLHSELNLSSLELGDSALYFCASSVGASGRDTQYFGPGTRLTVL.

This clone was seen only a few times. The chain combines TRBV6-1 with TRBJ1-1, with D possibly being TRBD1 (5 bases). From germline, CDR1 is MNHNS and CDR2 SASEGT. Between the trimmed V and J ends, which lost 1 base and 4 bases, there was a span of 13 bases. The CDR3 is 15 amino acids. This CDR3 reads CASSEGTSQGTEAFF. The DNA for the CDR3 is TGTGCCAGCAGTGAAGGGACAAGTCAGGGCACTGAAGCTTTCTTT.

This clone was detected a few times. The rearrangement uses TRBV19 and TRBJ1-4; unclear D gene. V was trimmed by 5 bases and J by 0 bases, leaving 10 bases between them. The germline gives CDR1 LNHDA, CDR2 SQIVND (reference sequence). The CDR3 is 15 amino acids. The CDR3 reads CASSHGPSTNEKLFF. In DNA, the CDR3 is TGTGCCAGTAGTCACGGTCCCTCAACTAATGAAAAACTGTTTTTT.

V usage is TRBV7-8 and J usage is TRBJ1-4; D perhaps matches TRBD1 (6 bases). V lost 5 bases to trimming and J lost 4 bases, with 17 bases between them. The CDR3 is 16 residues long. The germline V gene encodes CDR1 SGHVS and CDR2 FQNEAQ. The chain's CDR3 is CASSQRQAELNEKLFF. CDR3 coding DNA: TGTGCCAGCAGCCAACGACAGGCAGAACTTAATGAAAAACTGTTTTTT.

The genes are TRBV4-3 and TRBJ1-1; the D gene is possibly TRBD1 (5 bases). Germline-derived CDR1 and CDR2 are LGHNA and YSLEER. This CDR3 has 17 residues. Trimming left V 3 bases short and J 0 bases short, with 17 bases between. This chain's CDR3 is CASSHPARGTMNTEAFF. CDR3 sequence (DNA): TGCGCCAGCAGCCATCCTGCGCGGGGGACGATGAACACTGAAGCTTTCTTT.

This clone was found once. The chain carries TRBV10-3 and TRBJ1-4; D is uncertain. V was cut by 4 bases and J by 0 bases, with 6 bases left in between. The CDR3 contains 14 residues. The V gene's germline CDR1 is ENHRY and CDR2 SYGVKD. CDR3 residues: CAISGGATNEKLFF. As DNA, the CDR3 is TGTGCCATCAGTGGCGGTGCAACTAATGAAAAACTGTTTTTT.

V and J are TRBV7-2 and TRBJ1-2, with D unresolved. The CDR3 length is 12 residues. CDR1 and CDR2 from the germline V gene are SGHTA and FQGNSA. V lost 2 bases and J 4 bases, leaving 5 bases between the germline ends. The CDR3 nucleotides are TGTGCCAGCAGCTTATTAGGCTATGGCTACACCTTC. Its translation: CASSLLGYGYTF.

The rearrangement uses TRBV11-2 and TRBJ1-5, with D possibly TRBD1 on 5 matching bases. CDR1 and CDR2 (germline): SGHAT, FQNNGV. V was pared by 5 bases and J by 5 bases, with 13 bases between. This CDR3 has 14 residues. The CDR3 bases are TGTGCCAGCAGCCCTGGAGGGGATTATCAGCCCCAGCATTTT. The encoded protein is CASSPGGDYQPQHF.

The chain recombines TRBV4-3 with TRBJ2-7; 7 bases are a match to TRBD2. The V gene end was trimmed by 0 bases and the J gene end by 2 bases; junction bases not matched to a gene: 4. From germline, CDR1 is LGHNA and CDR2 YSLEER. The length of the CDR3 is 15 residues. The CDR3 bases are TGCGCCAGCAGCCAAGATGGAGGGAGGGCCTACGAGCAGTACTTC. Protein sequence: CASSQDGGRAYEQYF.

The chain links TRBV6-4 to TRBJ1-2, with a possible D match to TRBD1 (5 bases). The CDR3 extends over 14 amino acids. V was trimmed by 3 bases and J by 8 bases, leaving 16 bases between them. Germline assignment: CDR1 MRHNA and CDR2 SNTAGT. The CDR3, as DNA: TGTGCCAGCAGTGAAGATCGGGGACTTGGAGGCTACACCTTC. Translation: CASSEDRGLGGYTF.

This chain's CDR3 is CASSVGGRGVDTEAFF. CDR3 coding DNA: TGTGCCAGCAGCGTAGGAGGAAGGGGCGTCGACACTGAAGCTTTCTTT. The chain has TRBV9 and TRBJ1-1, with D perhaps TRBD1 (5 bases). Germline V gives CDR1 SGDLS, CDR2 YYNGEE. CDR3 length: 16 amino acids. V was trimmed by 0 bases and J by 3 bases, leaving 15 bases between them. The whole variable domain, remainder taken from reference TRBV9 and TRBJ1-1, is DSGVTQTPKHLITATGQRVTLRCSPRSGDLSVYWYQQSLDQGLQFLIQYYNGEERAKGNILERFSAQQFPDLHSELNLSSLELGDSALYFCASSVGGRGVDTEAFFGQGTRLTVV.

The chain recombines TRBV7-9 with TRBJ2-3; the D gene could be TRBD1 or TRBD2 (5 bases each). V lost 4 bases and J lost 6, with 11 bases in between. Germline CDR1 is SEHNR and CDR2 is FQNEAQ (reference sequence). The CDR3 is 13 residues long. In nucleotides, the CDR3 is TGTGCCAGCAGCTGGGGCGGAGGCGATACGCAGTATTTT. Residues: CASSWGGGDTQYF. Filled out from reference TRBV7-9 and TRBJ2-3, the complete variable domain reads DTGVSQNPRHKITKRGQNVTFRCDPISEHNRLYWYRQTLGQGPEFLTYFQNEAQLEKSRLLSDRFSAERPKGSFSTLEIQRTEQGDSAMYLCASSWGGGDTQYFGPGTRLTVL.

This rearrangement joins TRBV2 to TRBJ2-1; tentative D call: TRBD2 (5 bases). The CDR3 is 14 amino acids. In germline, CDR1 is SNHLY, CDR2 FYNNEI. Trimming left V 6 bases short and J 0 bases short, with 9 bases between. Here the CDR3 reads CASRRGSSYNEQFF. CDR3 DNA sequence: TGTGCCAGCAGAAGAGGGAGCTCCTACAATGAGCAGTTCTTC. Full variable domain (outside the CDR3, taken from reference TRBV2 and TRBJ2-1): EPEVTQTPSHQVTQMGQEVILRCVPISNHLYFYWYRQILGQKVEFLVSFYNNEISEKSEIFDDQFSVERPDGSNFTLKIRSTKLEDSAMYFCASRRGSSYNEQFFGPGTRLTVL.

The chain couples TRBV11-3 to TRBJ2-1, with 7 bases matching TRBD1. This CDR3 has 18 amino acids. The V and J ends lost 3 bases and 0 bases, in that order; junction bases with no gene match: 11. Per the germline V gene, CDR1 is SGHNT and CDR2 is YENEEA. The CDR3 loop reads CASSFHRDSLGSYNEQFF. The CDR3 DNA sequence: TGTGCCAGCAGCTTCCACCGGGACAGTCTGGGCTCCTACAATGAGCAGTTCTTC. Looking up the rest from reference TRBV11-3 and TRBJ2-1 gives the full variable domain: EAGVVQSPRYKIIEKKQPVAFWCNPISGHNTLYWYLQNLGQGPELLIRYENEEAVDDSQLPKDRFSAERLKGVDSTLKIQPAELGDSAVYLCASSFHRDSLGSYNEQFFGPGTRLTVL.

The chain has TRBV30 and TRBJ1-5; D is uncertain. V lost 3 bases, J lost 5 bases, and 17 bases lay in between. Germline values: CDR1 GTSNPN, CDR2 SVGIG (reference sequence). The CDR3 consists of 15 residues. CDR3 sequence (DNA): TGTGCCTGGAGCGGAGGCCCTGATGGGCATCAGCCCCAGCATTTT. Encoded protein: CAWSGGPDGHQPQHF. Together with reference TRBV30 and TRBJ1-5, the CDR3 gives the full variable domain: SQTIHQWPATLVQPVGSPLSLECTVEGTSNPNLYWYRQAAGRGLQLLFYSVGIGQISSEVPQNLSASRPQDRQFILSSKKLLLSDSGFYLCAWSGGPDGHQPQHFGDGTRLSIL.

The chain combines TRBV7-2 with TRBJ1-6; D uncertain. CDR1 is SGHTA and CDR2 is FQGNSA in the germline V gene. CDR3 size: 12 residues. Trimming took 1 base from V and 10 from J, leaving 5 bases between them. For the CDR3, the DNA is TGTGCCAGCAGCTTAGTTGTCTCACCCCTCCACTTT. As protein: CASSLVVSPLHF.

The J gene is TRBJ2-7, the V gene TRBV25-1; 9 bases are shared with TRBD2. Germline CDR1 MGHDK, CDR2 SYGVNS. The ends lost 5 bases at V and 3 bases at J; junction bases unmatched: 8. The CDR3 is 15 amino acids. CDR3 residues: CASSPTGTSSYEQYF. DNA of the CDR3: TGTGCCAGCAGTCCCACTGGGACTAGCAGCTACGAGCAGTACTTC.

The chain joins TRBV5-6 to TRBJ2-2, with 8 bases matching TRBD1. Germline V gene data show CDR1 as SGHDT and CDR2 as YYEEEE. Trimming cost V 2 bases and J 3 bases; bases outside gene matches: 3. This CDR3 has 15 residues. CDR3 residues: CASSLRTGYTGELFF. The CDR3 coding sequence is TGTGCCAGCAGCTTACGGACAGGGTACACCGGGGAGCTGTTTTTT.

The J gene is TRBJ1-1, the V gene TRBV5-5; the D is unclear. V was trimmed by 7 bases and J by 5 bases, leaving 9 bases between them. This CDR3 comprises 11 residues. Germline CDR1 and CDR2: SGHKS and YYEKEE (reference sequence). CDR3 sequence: CASEFETEAFF. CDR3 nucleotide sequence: TGTGCCAGCGAGTTTGAGACTGAAGCTTTCTTT. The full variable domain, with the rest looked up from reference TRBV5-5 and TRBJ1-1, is DAGVTQSPTHLIKTRGQQVTLRCSPISGHKSVSWYQQVLGQGPQFIFQYYEKEERGRGNFPDRFSARQFPNYSSELNVNALLLGDSALYLCASEFETEAFFGQGTRLTVV.

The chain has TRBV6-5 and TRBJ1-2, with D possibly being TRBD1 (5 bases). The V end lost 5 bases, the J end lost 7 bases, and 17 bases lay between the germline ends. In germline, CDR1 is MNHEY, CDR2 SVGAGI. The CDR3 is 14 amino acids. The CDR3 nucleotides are TGTGCCAGCAGTCCGGGAAAGGGGAGGGGTGGCTACACCTTC. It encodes CASSPGKGRGGYTF.

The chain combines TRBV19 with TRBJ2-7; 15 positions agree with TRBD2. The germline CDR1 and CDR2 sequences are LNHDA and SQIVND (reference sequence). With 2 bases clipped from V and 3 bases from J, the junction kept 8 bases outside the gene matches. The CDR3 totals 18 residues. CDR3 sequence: CASSIRGLAGGPSYEQYF. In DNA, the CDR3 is TGTGCCAGTAGTATAAGAGGACTAGCGGGAGGGCCGAGCTACGAGCAGTACTTC.

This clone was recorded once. CDR3 protein: CAWSVQRRGGYGYTF. The CDR3 bases are TGTGCCTGGAGCGTGCAGAGGAGGGGAGGGTATGGCTACACCTTC. The rearrangement links TRBV30 to TRBJ1-2; D is perhaps TRBD1 (5 bases). CDR3 length: 15 residues. The germline V gene has CDR1 GTSNPN and CDR2 SVGIG (reference sequence). The V end lost 3 bases, the J end lost 5 bases, and 19 bases lay between the germline ends.

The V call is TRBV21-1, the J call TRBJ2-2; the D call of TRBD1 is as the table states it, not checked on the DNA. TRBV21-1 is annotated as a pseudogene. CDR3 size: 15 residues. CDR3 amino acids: CANPRTGENTGELFF. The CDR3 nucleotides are TGTGCCAACCCCCGGACAGGAGAGAACACCGGGGAGCTGTTTTTT.